What follows are 3 T cell receptor beta chains derived from one specimen sequenced in a study of blood T cell repertoires in COVID-19. Sequencing used immunoSEQ multiplex PCR; TCRdb keeps in-frame clones, though not all of them. Here the sample spans about 180,000 clones, approximately 88% being singletons. Source material: peripheral blood. These receptors originate from a woman between 45 and 65 years old with acute or convalescent COVID-19.

DNA of the CDR3: TGTGCCAGCAAACAAGGGGCAGGGGGCTACGAGCAGTACTTC. This encodes CASKQGAGGYEQYF. The chain employs TRBV6-6 and TRBJ2-7, with TRBD1 matching 7 bases. Looked up from germline, CDR1 is MNHNY and CDR2 is SVGAGI (reference sequence). J lost 3 bases, V lost 7 bases, and 9 bases had no gene match. This CDR3 comprises 14 residues.

The chain carries TRBV7-6 and TRBJ2-5; D gene ambiguous. Germline CDR1 is SGHVS and CDR2 is FNYEAQ. V was pared by 2 bases and J by 1 base, with 8 bases between. The CDR3 sequence is 14 residues long. The DNA of the CDR3 is TGTGCCAGCAGCTTATCGTTCCTCCAAGAGACCCAGTACTTC. Amino acid sequence: CASSLSFLQETQYF.

Comments on this clone: Other nucleotide sequences in the sample specify the same CDR3. V usage is TRBV10-3 and J usage is TRBJ1-2; tentatively, D is TRBD1 (5 bases). The CDR3 sequence is 12 residues long. V was cut by 4 bases and J by 4 bases, with 7 bases left in between. CDR1 and CDR2 (germline): ENHRY, SYGVKD. Written as DNA, the CDR3 is TGTGCCATCAGTGGGGGCCCCTATGGCTACACCTTC. This encodes CAISGGPYGYTF.